This TCR beta chain was recovered during a study of radiation and T cells in renal cell carcinoma. Notes on the study in general: In blood, top tumor clones expanded by 2 weeks, shrinking by 4.

To note about this clone: The antigen is unknown.

Here immunoSEQ multiplex PCR was the method, and the copy in TCRdb shows in-frame clones only, minus some. The table includes approximately 29,000 clones, more than 65% detected once. Stated time point: blood 4 weeks post-SBRT, at nephrectomy. The treatment is: 15 Gy SBRT to primary tumor, nephrectomy 4 weeks later. Nephrectomy followed 15 Gy stereotactic body radiation by 4 weeks. The CDR3 length is 18 residues. V dropped 5 bases and J dropped 5 bases, with 26 bases sitting between them. From germline, CDR1 is MNHEY and CDR2 SMNVEV (reference sequence). V gene TRBV27 combines with J gene TRBJ2-3, with D perhaps matching TRBD2 (6 bases). The sequenced sample was blood, obtained from a patient whose treatment included radiotherapy and nephrectomy. The receptor was derived from a man aged 55 to 70 with renal cell carcinoma. The CDR3 loop reads CASSALGGSITLGDTQYF. The CDR3 DNA sequence: TGTGCCAGCAGTGCCCTGGGAGGAAGTATTACCCTGGGAGATACGCAGTATTTT.